This TCR beta chain was observed in a study of T cells in Graves' hyperthyroidism and ophthalmopathy. Study findings and constraints: Stable hyperthyroidism was told apart from ophthalmopathy by a model built on 13 V-J features. Within blood appeared most thyroid clonotypes that had expanded above 0.001.

This clonotype was found many times. Its antigen is not known. CDR3 length: 14 amino acids. Unmatched junction bases numbered 4, after V lost 3 bases and J lost 2 bases. Germline V gene data show CDR1 as ENHRY and CDR2 as SYGVKD. Template material for amplifying TCR beta CDR3 regions consisted of RNA transcripts. When the TCR CDR3 underwent first-round RT-PCR, the HTBI primer set was used. TCRdb processed the multiplex PCR reads anew with MiXCR; each CDR3 protein has one entry. The sample lists 500,000 to 650,000 distinct CDR3 sequences; approximately 14% were seen once. The sequenced sample was blood. The chain links TRBV10-3 to TRBJ2-7, with TRBD2 matching over 7 bases. The receptor was derived from a woman aged 40 to 50 with Graves' hyperthyroidism. CDR3 nucleotides: TGTGCCATCAGTGAAAGGGACTACCCCTACGAGCAGTACTTC. Protein sequence: CAISERDYPYEQYF.